This T cell receptor (beta chain) was sequenced in a study of control samples from healthy donors and cancer patients. The V end lost 1 base, the J end lost 0 bases, and 10 bases lay between the germline ends. The V gene's germline CDR1 is MGHRA and CDR2 YSYEKL. CDR3 length equals 16 residues. Libraries were prepared by immunoSEQ multiplex PCR; TCRdb keeps only in-frame clonotypes and omits some of them. The sample yields tens of thousands of clones, around 80% seen once. The TCR originated in a woman aged 55-69 years in good health. This chain links TRBV4-1 with TRBJ1-3; unclear D gene. Sequencing input: blood. The CDR3 DNA reads as TGCGCCAGCAGCCAAGGTGCAGAACCCTCTGGAAACACCATATATTTT. Protein sequence: CASSQGAEPSGNTIYF.